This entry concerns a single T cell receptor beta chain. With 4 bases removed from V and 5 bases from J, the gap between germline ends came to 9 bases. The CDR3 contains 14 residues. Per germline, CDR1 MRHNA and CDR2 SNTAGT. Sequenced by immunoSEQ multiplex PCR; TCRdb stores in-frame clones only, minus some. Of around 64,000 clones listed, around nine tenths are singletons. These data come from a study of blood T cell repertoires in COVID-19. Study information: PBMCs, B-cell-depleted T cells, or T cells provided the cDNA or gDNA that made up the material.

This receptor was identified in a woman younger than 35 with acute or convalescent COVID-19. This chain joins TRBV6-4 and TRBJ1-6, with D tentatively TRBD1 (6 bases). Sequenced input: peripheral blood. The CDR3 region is CASSADSNNSPLHF. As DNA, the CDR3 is TGTGCCAGCAGTGCGGACAGCAATAATTCACCCCTCCACTTT.